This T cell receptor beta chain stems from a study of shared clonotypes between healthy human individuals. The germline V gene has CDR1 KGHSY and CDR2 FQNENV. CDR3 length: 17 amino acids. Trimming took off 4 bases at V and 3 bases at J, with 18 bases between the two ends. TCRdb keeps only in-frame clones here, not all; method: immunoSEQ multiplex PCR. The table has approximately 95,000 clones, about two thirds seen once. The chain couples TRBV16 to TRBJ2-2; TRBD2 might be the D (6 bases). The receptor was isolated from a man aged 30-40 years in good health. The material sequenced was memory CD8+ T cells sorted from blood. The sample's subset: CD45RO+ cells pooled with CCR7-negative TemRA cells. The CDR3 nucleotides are TGTGCCAGCAGCCCCTCTTTGCGGGGTCTAGACACCGGGGAGCTGTTTTTT. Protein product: CASSPSLRGLDTGELFF.